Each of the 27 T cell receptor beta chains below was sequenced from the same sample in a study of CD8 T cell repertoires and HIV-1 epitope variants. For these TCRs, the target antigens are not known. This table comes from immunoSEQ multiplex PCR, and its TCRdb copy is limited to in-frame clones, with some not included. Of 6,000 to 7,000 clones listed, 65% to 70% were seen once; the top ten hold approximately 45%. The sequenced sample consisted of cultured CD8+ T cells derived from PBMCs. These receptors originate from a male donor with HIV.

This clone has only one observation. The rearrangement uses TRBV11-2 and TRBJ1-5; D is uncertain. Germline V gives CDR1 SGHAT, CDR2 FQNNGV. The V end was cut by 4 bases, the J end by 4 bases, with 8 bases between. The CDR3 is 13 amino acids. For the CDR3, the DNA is TGTGCCAGCAGCTATGGAGGGAATCAGCCCCAGCATTTT. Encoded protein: CASSYGGNQPQHF.

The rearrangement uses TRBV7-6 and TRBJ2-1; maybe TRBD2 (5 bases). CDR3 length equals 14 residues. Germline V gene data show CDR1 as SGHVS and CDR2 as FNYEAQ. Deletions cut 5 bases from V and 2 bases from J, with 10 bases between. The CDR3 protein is CASSPEGPYNEQFF. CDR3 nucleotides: TGTGCCAGCAGCCCTGAGGGCCCCTACAATGAGCAGTTCTTC.

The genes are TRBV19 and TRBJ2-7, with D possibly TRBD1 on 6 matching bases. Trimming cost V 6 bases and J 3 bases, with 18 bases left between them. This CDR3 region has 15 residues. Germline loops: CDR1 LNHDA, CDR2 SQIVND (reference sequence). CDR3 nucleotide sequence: TGTGCCAGTAGCGTGACAGGTCACGGAGGCTACGAGCAGTACTTC. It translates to CASSVTGHGGYEQYF.

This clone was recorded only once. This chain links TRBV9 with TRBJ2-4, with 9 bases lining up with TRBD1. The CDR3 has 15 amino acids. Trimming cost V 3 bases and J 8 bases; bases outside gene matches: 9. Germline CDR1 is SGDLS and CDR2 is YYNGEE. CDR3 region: CASSDTGGDGDIQYF. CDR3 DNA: TGTGCCAGCAGCGACACAGGGGGCGACGGGGACATTCAGTACTTC.

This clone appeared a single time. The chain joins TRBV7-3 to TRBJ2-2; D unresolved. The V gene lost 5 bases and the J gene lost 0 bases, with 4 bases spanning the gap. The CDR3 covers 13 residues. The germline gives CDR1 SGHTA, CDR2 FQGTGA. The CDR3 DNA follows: TGTGCCAGCAGCGATACGAACACCGGGGAGCTGTTTTTT. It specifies CASSDTNTGELFF.

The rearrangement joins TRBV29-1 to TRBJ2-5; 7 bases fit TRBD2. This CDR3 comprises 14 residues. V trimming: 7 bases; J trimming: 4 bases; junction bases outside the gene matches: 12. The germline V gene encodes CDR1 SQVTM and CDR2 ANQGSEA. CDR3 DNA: TGCAGCGGGGGGAGCGGGGTTCAGGGAGAGACCCAGTACTTC. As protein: CSGGSGVQGETQYF.

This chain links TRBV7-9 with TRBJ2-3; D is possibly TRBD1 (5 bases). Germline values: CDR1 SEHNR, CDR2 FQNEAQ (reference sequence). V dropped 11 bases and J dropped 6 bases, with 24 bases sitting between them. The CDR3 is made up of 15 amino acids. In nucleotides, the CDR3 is TGTGCCGGCGAAGGGGCCACCTCGAATATGGATACGCAGTATTTT. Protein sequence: CAGEGATSNMDTQYF.

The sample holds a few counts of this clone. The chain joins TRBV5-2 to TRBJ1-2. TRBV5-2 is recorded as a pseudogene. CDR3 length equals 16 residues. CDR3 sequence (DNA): TGCGCCAGCAGCCAAGATCCCCCAGACTTGGACTATGGCTACACCTTC. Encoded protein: CASSQDPPDLDYGYTF.

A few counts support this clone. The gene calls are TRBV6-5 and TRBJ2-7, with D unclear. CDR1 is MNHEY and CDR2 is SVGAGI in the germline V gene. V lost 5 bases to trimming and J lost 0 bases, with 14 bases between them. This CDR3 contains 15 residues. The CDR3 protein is CASSPPEKASYEQYF. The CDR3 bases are TGTGCCAGCAGTCCCCCCGAGAAGGCCTCCTACGAGCAGTACTTC.

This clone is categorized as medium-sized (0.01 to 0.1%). This chain's CDR3 is CASSLSSRNEAFF. The CDR3 region has the DNA TGTGCCAGCAGTTTATCGTCCCGGAATGAAGCTTTCTTT. This chain connects TRBV27 to TRBJ1-1, with D unclear. The CDR3 contains 13 residues. V was cut by 0 bases and J by 7 bases, with 9 bases left in between. The germline gives CDR1 MNHEY, CDR2 SMNVEV (reference sequence).

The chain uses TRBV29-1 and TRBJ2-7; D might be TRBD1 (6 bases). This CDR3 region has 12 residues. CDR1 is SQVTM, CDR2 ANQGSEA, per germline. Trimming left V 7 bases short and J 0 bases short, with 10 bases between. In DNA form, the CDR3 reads TGCAGCGGCCGGGACAACTCCTACGAGCAGTACTTC. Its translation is CSGRDNSYEQYF.

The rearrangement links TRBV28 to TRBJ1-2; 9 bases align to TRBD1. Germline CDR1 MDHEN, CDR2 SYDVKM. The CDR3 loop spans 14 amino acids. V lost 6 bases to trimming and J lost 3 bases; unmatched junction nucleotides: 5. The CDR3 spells CASSRQGDYYGYTF. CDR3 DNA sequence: TGTGCCAGCAGCCGACAGGGGGACTACTATGGCTACACCTTC.

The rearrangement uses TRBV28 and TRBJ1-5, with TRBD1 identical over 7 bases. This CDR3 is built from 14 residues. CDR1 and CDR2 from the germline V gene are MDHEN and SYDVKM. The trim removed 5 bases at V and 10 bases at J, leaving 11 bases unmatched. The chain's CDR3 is CASSPRQGRQPQHF. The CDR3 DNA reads TGTGCCAGCAGTCCCCGACAGGGAAGACAACCCCAGCATTTT.

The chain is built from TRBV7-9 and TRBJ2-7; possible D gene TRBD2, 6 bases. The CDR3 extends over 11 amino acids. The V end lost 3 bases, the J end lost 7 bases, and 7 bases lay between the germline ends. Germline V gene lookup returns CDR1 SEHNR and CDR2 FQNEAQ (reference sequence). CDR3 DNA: TGTGCCAGCAGCTTCGCGGGGGAGCAGTACTTC. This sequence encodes CASSFAGEQYF. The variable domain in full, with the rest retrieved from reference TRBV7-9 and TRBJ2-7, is DTGVSQNPRHKITKRGQNVTFRCDPISEHNRLYWYRQTLGQGPEFLTYFQNEAQLEKSRLLSDRFSAERPKGSFSTLEIQRTEQGDSAMYLCASSFAGEQYFGPGTRLTVT.

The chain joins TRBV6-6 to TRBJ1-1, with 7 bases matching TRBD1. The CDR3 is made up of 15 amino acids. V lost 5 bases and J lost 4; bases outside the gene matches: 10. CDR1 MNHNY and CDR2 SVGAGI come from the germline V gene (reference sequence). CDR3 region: CASSAPEGAGTEAFF. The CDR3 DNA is TGTGCCAGCAGTGCCCCAGAGGGGGCCGGCACTGAAGCTTTCTTT.

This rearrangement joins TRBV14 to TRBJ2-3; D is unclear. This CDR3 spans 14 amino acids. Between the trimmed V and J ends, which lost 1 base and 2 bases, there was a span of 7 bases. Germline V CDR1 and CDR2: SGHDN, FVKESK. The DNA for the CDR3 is TGTGCCAGCAGCCAAGTAGTTTTCACAGATACGCAGTATTTT. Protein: CASSQVVFTDTQYF. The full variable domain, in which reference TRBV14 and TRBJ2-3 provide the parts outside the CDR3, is EAGVTQFPSHSVIEKGQTVTLRCDPISGHDNLYWYRRVMGKEIKFLLHFVKESKQDESGMPNNRFLAERTGGTYSTLKVQPAELEDSGVYFCASSQVVFTDTQYFGPGTRLTVL.

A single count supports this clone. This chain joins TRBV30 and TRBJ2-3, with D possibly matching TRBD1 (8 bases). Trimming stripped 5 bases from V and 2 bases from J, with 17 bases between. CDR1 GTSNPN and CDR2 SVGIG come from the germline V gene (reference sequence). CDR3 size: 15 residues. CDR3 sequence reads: CAWGHTGGATDTQYF. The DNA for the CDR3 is TGTGCCTGGGGTCACACAGGGGGGGCCACAGATACGCAGTATTTT.

The CDR3 region is CASSYGDSYEQYF. For the CDR3, the DNA is TGTGCCAGCAGTTACGGGGATTCCTACGAGCAGTACTTC. J is TRBJ2-7 and V is TRBV6-5; D is ambiguous. The CDR3 loop spans 13 amino acids. V was cut by 2 bases and J by 1 base, with 6 bases left in between. Germline CDR1 and CDR2: MNHEY and SVGAGI.

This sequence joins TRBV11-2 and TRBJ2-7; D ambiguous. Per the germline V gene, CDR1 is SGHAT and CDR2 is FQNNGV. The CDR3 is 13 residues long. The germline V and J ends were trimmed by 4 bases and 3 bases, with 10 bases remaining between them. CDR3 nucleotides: TGTGCCAGCAGCTCCTCGGACGGCTACGAGCAGTACTTC. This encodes CASSSSDGYEQYF.

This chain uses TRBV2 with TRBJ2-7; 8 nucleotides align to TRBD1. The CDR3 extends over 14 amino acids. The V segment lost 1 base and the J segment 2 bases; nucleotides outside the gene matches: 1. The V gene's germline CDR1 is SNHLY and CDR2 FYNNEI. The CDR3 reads CASSEGTGTYEQYF. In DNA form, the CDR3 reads TGTGCCAGCAGTGAAGGGACAGGGACCTACGAGCAGTACTTC.

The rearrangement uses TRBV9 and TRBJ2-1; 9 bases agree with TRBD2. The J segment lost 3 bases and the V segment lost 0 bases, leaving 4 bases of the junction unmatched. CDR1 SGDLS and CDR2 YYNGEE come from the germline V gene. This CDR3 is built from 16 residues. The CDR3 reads CASSVEASGDYNEQFF. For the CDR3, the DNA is TGTGCCAGCAGCGTAGAGGCTAGCGGGGACTACAATGAGCAGTTCTTC.

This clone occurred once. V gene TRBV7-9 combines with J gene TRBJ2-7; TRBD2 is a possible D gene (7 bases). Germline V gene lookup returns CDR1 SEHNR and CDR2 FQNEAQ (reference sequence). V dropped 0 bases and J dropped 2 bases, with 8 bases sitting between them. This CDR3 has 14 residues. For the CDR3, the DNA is TGTGCCAGCAGCTTAGCGGGGGGGCCCTACGAGCAGTACTTC. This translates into CASSLAGGPYEQYF.

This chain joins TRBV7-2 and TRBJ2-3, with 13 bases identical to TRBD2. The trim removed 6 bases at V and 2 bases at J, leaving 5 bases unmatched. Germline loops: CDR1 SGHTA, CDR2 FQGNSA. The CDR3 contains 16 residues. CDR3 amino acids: CASSHGLAGATDTQYF. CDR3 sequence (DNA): TGTGCCAGCAGTCACGGACTAGCGGGGGCCACAGATACGCAGTATTTT.

The CDR3 sequence is CASSLAVGNQPQHF. CDR3 sequence (DNA): TGTGCCAGCAGCTTAGCAGTGGGGAATCAGCCCCAGCATTTT. J is TRBJ1-5 and V is TRBV11-2; D not resolved. Looked up from germline, CDR1 is SGHAT and CDR2 is FQNNGV. CDR3 size: 14 residues. Trimming left V 1 base short and J 4 bases short, with 8 bases between.

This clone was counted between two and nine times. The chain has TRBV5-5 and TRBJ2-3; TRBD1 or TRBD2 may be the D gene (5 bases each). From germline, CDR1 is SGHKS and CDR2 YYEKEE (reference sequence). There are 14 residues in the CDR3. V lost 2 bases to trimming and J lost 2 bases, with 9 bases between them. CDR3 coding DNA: TGTGCCAGCAGCTTATGGGGACCCACAGATACGCAGTATTTT. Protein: CASSLWGPTDTQYF.

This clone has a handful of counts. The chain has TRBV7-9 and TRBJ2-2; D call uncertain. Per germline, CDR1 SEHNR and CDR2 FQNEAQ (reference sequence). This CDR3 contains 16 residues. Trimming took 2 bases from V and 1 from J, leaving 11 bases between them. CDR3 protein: CASSLPQAVNTGELFF. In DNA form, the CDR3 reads TGTGCCAGCAGCTTACCCCAGGCGGTGAACACCGGGGAGCTGTTTTTT.

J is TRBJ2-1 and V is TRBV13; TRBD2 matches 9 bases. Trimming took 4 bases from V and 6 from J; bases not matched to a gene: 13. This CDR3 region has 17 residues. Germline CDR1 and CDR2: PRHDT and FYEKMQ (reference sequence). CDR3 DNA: TGTGCCAGCAGCTCCCCCGCCTCGACTAGCGGAGTCAATGAGCAGTTCTTC. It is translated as CASSSPASTSGVNEQFF.